This T cell receptor beta chain is drawn from a study of T cell repertoires in cytomegalovirus infection. At the level of the study: TCR beta signatures that were public indicated CMV infection and matching HLA type.

Study conclusions and caveats: People with CMV and the relevant HLA were identified by cumulative public TCR beta family frequency. In two of eight donors, the top clonotype was HLA-C-restricted CMV-specific.

Turning to this clonotype: Antigen: not known.

MiXCR was run by TCRdb on the reads, yielding one entry per CDR3 protein. The table includes a few hundred thousand distinct CDR3 sequences, roughly 9.1% detected once. The CDR3 spans 16 residues. Germline CDR1 reads LNHDA; CDR2 reads SQIVND (reference sequence). Trimming left V 0 bases short and J 2 bases short, with 14 bases between. Sequencing was carried out using PBMCs. This clonotype was obtained from a human donor in good health (CMV status not recorded). Some clones in this sample may be carry-over from other donors' samples. The chain has TRBV19 and TRBJ2-7; D gene unclear. CDR3 DNA: TGTGCCAGTAGTATAGATCCTTGGGGTAGTCCCTACGAGCAGTACTTC. It specifies CASSIDPWGSPYEQYF.